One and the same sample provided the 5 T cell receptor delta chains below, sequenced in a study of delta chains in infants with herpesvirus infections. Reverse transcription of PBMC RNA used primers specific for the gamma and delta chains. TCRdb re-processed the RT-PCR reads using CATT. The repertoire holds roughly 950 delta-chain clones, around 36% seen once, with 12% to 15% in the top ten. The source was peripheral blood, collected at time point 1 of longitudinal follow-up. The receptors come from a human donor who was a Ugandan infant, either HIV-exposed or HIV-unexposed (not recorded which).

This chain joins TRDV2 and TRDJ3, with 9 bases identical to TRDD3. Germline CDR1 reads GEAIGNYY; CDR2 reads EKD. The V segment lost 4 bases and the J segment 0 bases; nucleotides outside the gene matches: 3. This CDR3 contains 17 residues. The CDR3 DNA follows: TGTGCCTGTGAGTACTGGGGGAGCTCCTGGGACACCCGACAGATGTTTTTC. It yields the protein CACEYWGSSWDTRQMFF.

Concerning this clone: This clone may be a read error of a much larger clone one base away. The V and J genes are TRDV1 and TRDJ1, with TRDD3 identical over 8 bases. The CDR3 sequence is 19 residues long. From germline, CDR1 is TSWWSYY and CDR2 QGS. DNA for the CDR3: TGTGCTCTTTGGGAGTCCTTATACTGCTGGGGGAAGGACACCGATAAACTCATCTTT. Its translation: CALWESLYCWGKDTDKLIF.

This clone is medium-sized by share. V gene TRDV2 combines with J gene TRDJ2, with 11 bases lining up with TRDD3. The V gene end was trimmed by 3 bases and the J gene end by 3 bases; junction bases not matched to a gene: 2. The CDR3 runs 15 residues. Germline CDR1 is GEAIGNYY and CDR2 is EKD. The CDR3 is CACDVLGDMTAQLFF. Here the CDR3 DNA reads TGTGCCTGTGACGTACTGGGGGATATGACAGCACAACTCTTCTTT.

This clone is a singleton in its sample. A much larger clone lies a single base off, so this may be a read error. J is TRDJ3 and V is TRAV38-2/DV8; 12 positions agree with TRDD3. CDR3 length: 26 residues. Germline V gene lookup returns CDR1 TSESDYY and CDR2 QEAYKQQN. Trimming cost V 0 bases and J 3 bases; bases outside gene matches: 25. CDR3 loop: CAYRSATLSYWGIPPQSFWDTRQMFF. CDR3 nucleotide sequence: TGTGCTTATAGGAGCGCGACCCTTTCTTACTGGGGGATACCCCCACAAAGCTTCTGGGACACCCGACAGATGTTTTTC.

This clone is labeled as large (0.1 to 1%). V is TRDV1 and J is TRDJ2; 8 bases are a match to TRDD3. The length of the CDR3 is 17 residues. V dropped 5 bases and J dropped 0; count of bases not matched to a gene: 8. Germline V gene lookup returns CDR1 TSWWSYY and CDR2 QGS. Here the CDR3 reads CALGTGGSQALTAQLFF. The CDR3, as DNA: TGTGCTCTTGGGACTGGGGGTTCCCAAGCTTTGACAGCACAACTCTTCTTT.